A selection of T cell receptor beta chains follows, all from one sample in a study of human T cells and chemical hapten exposure. TCRdb independently ran MiXCR on the RACE reads; one entry per CDR3 protein. The repertoire includes 150,000 to 200,000 distinct CDR3 sequences, around a quarter of them detected once, and 2.1% sits in the top ten. The starting material was whole blood, obtained in connection with sensitization to the hapten diphenylcyclopropenone (DPC). The receptors here all came from a woman aged 18-29 years with alopecia areata. Some clones in this sample may be carry-over from other donors' samples. CDR3s include the opening cysteine and the closing phenylalanine or tryptophan. D genes are given only for firm matches. Clone size appears in some rows only: once, few, many, or a class for an expanded clone.

V: TRBV11-2; size: NA; D: TRBD2; CDR3: CASSGSGTSGANIQYF
V: TRBV5-1; size: NA; D: NA; CDR3: CASSLADREFF
V: TRBV9; size: many; D: NA; CDR3: CASSVARGNTGELFF
V: TRBV20-1; size: many; D: NA; CDR3: CSARAGIQPQHF
V: TRBV20-1; size: few; D: TRBD2; CDR3: CSRTSGGTQETQYF
V: TRBV29-1; size: NA; D: NA; CDR3: CSVRQGDTQYF
V: TRBV4-3; size: few; D: NA; CDR3: CASSQDYGTSYEQYF
V: TRBV6-5; size: NA; D: TRBD1; CDR3: CATGGSNTGELFF
V: TRBV20-1; size: few; D: NA; CDR3: CSASNYEQYF
V: TRBV11-2; size: many; D: NA; CDR3: CASSLDGEEYQETQYF
V: TRBV7-3; size: many; D: TRBD1; CDR3: CASKYRGGTGVVRTGELFF
V: TRBV6-1; size: few; D: NA; CDR3: CASSVQWGARQLFF
V: TRBV4-3; size: many; D: TRBD1; CDR3: CASSQSGTGSYEQYF
V: TRBV7-2; size: few; D: NA; CDR3: CASSKQATKTYEQYF
V: TRBV7-8; size: NA; D: NA; CDR3: CASSLSGRQNTEAFF
V: TRBV4-3; size: NA; D: TRBD1; CDR3: CASSQDLQGIPYGYTF
V: TRBV10-3; size: few; D: NA; CDR3: CAISQRLDSYEQYF
V: TRBV2; size: few; D: TRBD2; CDR3: CASSRLAGQNNEQFF
V: TRBV20-1; size: few; D: NA; CDR3: CSARDSSNYGYTF
V: TRBV29-1; size: many; D: NA; CDR3: CSVRPGVGETQYF
V: TRBV11-2; size: few; D: NA; CDR3: CASSAAGSGADTQYF
V: TRBV6-2/TRBV6-3; size: few; D: TRBD1; CDR3: CASSYTGAHTEAFF
V: TRBV6-5; size: few; D: NA; CDR3: CASSSPGSGDEKLFF
V: TRBV4-3; size: NA; D: NA; CDR3: CASSRLQGITEAFF
V: TRBV5-1; size: few; D: TRBD2; CDR3: CASSLALAGGYNEQFF
V: TRBV18; size: once; D: NA; CDR3: CASSYRQLNTGELFF
V: TRBV7-2; size: few; D: NA; CDR3: CAPTLSPEDTDTQYF
V: TRBV27; size: few; D: TRBD1; CDR3: CASSRTGSSPLHF
V: TRBV19; size: many; D: NA; CDR3: CASSWGNNQPQHF
V: TRBV9; size: few; D: NA; CDR3: CASSEPPGEVNSPLHF
V: TRBV28; size: few; D: TRBD1; CDR3: CASSSTSGGLRAFF
V: TRBV29-1; size: few; D: TRBD1; CDR3: CSVGQGAANEKLFF
V: TRBV29-1; size: NA; D: TRBD2; CDR3: CSVEKRERETQYF
V: TRBV9; size: NA; D: NA; CDR3: CASSVGSGNTIYF
V: TRBV2; size: NA; D: NA; CDR3: CASKMDGTNYGYTF
V: TRBV29-1; size: many; D: NA; CDR3: CSVDRVGGGEYF
V: TRBV4-1; size: NA; D: NA; CDR3: CASSQDRGGASSGANVLTF
V: TRBV12-3/TRBV12-4; size: few; D: NA; CDR3: CASSLGGPPEETQYF
V: TRBV3-1; size: NA; D: TRBD2; CDR3: CASSPGTTRGELFF
V: TRBV13; size: NA; D: NA; CDR3: CASSLRMSGSRYGYTF
V: TRBV2; size: NA; D: NA; CDR3: CASTPGMGTEAFF
V: TRBV20-1; size: NA; D: NA; CDR3: CSATDSNQPQHF
V: TRBV7-2; size: NA; D: TRBD2; CDR3: CASSQDGTRNEQFF
V: TRBV20-1; size: NA; D: NA; CDR3: CSARVTGTNESWIYEQYF
V: TRBV4-1; size: many; D: NA; CDR3: CASSHLVAGAKNIQYF
V: TRBV5-5; size: NA; D: TRBD2; CDR3: CASRRRLAQETQYF
V: TRBV12-3/TRBV12-4; size: NA; D: NA; CDR3: CASSLQGGQPQHF
V: TRBV7-2; size: once; D: NA; CDR3: CASSPDTGPQETQYF
V: TRBV4-1; size: NA; D: NA; CDR3: CASSQGGGNNEQFF
V: TRBV7-9; size: few; D: NA; CDR3: CANFREQYF
V: TRBV7-2; size: few; D: NA; CDR3: CASSDRAVPYVTQYF
V: TRBV3-1; size: many; D: NA; CDR3: CASSQGAGRYEQYF
V: TRBV6-1; size: few; D: TRBD1; CDR3: CASSPLGQVSNQPQHF
V: TRBV4-2; size: few; D: NA; CDR3: CASSQPQGNTEAFF
V: TRBV27; size: NA; D: TRBD2; CDR3: CASSELAGAGELFF